Below are 3 T cell receptor beta chains sequenced from a single sample in a study of Graves' ophthalmopathy and Graves' hyperthyroidism. The authors amplified TCR beta CDR3 regions, and they did so from RNA transcripts for repertoire sequencing. First-round RT-PCR used HTBI primers; second-round multiplex PCR followed. TCRdb passed the multiplex PCR reads through MiXCR, listing each CDR3 protein once. The data show 35,000 to 45,000 distinct CDR3 sequences, approximately 53% seen once. The specimen was peripheral blood. Receptors originate from an adult woman with stable Graves' hyperthyroidism.

The chain recombines TRBV2 with TRBJ1-1; perhaps TRBD1 as D (5 bases). The CDR3 has 15 amino acids. Trimming pared 2 bases from V and 5 bases from J, leaving 15 bases between. Germline assignment: CDR1 SNHLY and CDR2 FYNNEI. CDR3 amino acids: CASSEMGPRETEAFF. Here the CDR3 DNA reads TGTGCCAGCAGTGAAATGGGACCAAGGGAGACTGAAGCTTTCTTT.

This clonotype was recorded many times. V is TRBV27 and J is TRBJ1-2; D unresolved. Germline V lookup: CDR1 MNHEY, CDR2 SMNVEV (reference sequence). The CDR3 length is 13 residues. The V gene lost 7 bases and the J gene lost 5 bases, with 14 bases spanning the gap. The DNA of the CDR3 is TGTGCCAGCAAGGGCCCGGGAGGATATGGCTACACCTTC. Translation gives CASKGPGGYGYTF.

At least ten counts were recorded for this clonotype. This rearrangement joins TRBV19 to TRBJ2-7; 10 nucleotides agree with TRBD2. This CDR3 spans 16 amino acids. Losses at the gene ends were 3 bases for V and 1 base for J; bases not matched to a gene: 6. The germline CDR1 and CDR2 sequences are LNHDA and SQIVND (reference sequence). The CDR3 DNA is TGTGCCAGTAGTATGAGGGCTAGCGGGGGATCCTACGAGCAGTACTTC. Protein sequence: CASSMRASGGSYEQYF. Supplemented by reference TRBV19 and TRBJ2-7, the full variable domain reads DGGITQSPKYLFRKEGQNVTLSCEQNLNHDAMYWYRQDPGQGLRLIYYSQIVNDFQKGDIAEGYSVSREKKESFPLTVTSAQKNPTAFYLCASSMRASGGSYEQYFGPGTRLTVT.